Shown below are 11 T cell receptor beta chains from a single sample sequenced in a study of T cells in Graves' hyperthyroidism and ophthalmopathy. Amplified regions were TCR beta CDR3 sequences from RNA transcripts. With the HTBI primer set, the TCR CDR3 went through a first round of RT-PCR. TCRdb re-called the multiplex PCR reads through MiXCR, storing one row per CDR3 protein. This sample has about 570,000 distinct CDR3 sequences, with 14% found just once. The sequencing sample was made of blood. All receptors come from a middle-aged woman with Graves' hyperthyroidism.

V gene TRBV20-1 combines with J gene TRBJ1-6; D remains unclear. This CDR3 is built from 11 residues. The germline V gene encodes CDR1 DFQATT and CDR2 SNEGSKA (reference sequence). Trimming stripped 6 bases from V and 10 bases from J, with 10 bases between. The CDR3 sequence is CSAPRGSPLHF. The CDR3 DNA reads TGCAGTGCCCCCCGTGGCTCACCCCTCCACTTT.

This clonotype occurred a few times. The CDR3 spells CASSVARTGGDYGYTF. For the CDR3, the DNA is TGTGCCAGCAGCGTAGCACGGACAGGGGGCGACTATGGCTACACCTTC. This rearrangement joins TRBV9 to TRBJ1-2; 11 bases are a match to TRBD1. This CDR3 has 16 amino acids. Germline V gene data show CDR1 as SGDLS and CDR2 as YYNGEE. Germline trimming cut 0 bases from V and 3 bases from J; bases unmatched to any gene: 4.

The chain couples TRBV7-3 to TRBJ1-6; tentatively, D is TRBD1 (5 bases). Per germline, CDR1 SGHTA and CDR2 FQGTGA. The V and J ends lost 5 bases and 10 bases respectively, with 18 bases between them. The CDR3 sequence is 15 residues long. The CDR3 DNA is TGTGCCAGCAGCCCCCGGACACCCGAAGTCTCACCCCTCCACTTT. Translated: CASSPRTPEVSPLHF.

The table lists this clonotype with many counts. V gene TRBV6-5 combines with J gene TRBJ1-2; D gene unclear. The ends were cut back, 2 bases at V and 5 bases at J, with 15 bases in the middle. CDR1 is MNHEY and CDR2 is SVGAGI in the germline V gene. The CDR3 loop spans 15 amino acids. The CDR3 DNA sequence: TGTGCCAGCAGTTACGGGCCGGCAGATCTATATGGCTACACCTTC. Translation gives CASSYGPADLYGYTF.

This clonotype was seen repeatedly, ten times or more. The chain uses TRBV11-2 and TRBJ2-7; D ambiguous. Trimming removed 5 bases from V and 3 bases from J, with 8 bases in between. The CDR3 runs 12 residues. Germline-derived CDR1 and CDR2 are SGHAT and FQNNGV. The CDR3 reads CASSPSDYEQYF. CDR3 in DNA: TGTGCCAGCAGCCCCTCAGACTACGAGCAGTACTTC.

This clonotype was counted at least ten times. The gene calls are TRBV20-1 and TRBJ2-7; D ambiguous. V was clipped by 3 bases and J by 5 bases, with 11 bases between them. The CDR3 totals 12 residues. CDR1 DFQATT and CDR2 SNEGSKA come from the germline V gene (reference sequence). CDR3 protein: CSASQGRDEQYF. CDR3 DNA sequence: TGCAGTGCTAGTCAAGGACGAGACGAGCAGTACTTC.

There are many counts of this clonotype. This chain connects TRBV20-1 to TRBJ2-3, with 7 positions matching TRBD1. This CDR3 comprises 15 residues. Germline values: CDR1 DFQATT, CDR2 SNEGSKA (reference sequence). The ends lost 4 bases at V and 3 bases at J; junction bases unmatched: 10. In DNA form, the CDR3 reads TGCAGTGCTACCGACAGGGCGATGAGAACAGATACGCAGTATTTT. Protein: CSATDRAMRTDTQYF.

This clonotype was recorded at least ten times. The genes are TRBV28 and TRBJ1-4; 8 nucleotides line up with TRBD1. The CDR3 covers 15 residues. J was trimmed by 4 bases and V by 5 bases; bases with no gene match: 6. CDR1 is MDHEN, CDR2 SYDVKM, per germline. This CDR3 is CASSGADRVNEKLFF. The CDR3 DNA reads as TGTGCCAGCAGTGGAGCGGACAGGGTTAATGAAAAACTGTTTTTT. Complete variable domain (other parts from reference TRBV28 and TRBJ1-4): DVKVTQSSRYLVKRTGEKVFLECVQDMDHENMFWYRQDPGLGLRLIYFSYDVKMKEKGDIPEGYSVSREKKERFSLILESASTNQTSMYLCASSGADRVNEKLFFGSGTQLSVL.

This clonotype was observed a few times. This chain connects TRBV18 to TRBJ1-1, with a possible D match to TRBD1 (6 bases). The CDR3 is 16 residues long. Germline CDR1 KGHSH, CDR2 LQKENI. V was clipped by 2 bases and J by 4 bases, with 17 bases between them. The CDR3 protein is CASSPSQGLTGTEAFF. In DNA, the CDR3 is TGTGCCAGCTCACCATCTCAGGGGCTCACGGGCACTGAAGCTTTCTTT.

This clonotype was found many times. The chain combines TRBV6-1 with TRBJ1-1; D is perhaps TRBD1 (5 bases). This CDR3 has 12 amino acids. V was shortened by 7 bases and J by 10 bases, with 16 bases between the two germline ends. Germline values: CDR1 MNHNS, CDR2 SASEGT. CDR3: CASTPRAGRAFF. The CDR3 DNA follows: TGTGCCAGCACCCCCAGGGCGGGGAGAGCTTTCTTT.

This clonotype occurred a few times. V and J are TRBV5-1 and TRBJ2-4, with 12 bases matching TRBD1. Germline CDR1 and CDR2: SGHRS and YFSETQ. The CDR3 extends over 20 amino acids. J was trimmed by 2 bases and V by 4 bases; bases with no gene match: 16. CDR3 nucleotides: TGCGCCAGCAGCCGTGGTTGGGACAGGGGGCGCGAGTCGACCAAAAACATTCAGTACTTC. It yields the protein CASSRGWDRGRESTKNIQYF.